This T cell receptor (beta chain) stems from a study of CD8+ T cells in alopecia areata. Study-level results: Only a single nonresponder existed, so baseline CD8+ expansion links stay unclear.

Trimming removed 4 bases from V and 7 bases from J; junction bases left unmatched: 3. The germline gives CDR1 DFQATT, CDR2 SNEGSKA (reference sequence). This CDR3 has 11 residues. Concerning this clone itself: Its antigen is currently unknown.

Stated treatment: oral pan-JAK inhibitor, 5-10 mg twice daily. After isolation, RNA underwent reverse transcription to generate cDNA as the sequencing template. Sequenced by immunoSEQ multiplex PCR; TCRdb stores in-frame clones only, minus some. The sample has about 290,000 clones, nearly 60% seen once. The receptor's source is a human donor with alopecia areata. The sequencing here drew on CD4+ T cells sorted from blood, taken at week 24, from a patient treated with tofacitinib. The chain is built from TRBV20-1 and TRBJ1-2; 7 bases are shared with TRBD1. The CDR3 coding sequence is TGCAGTGCTAAAAACAGGGGTGGCTACACCTTC. This gives the protein CSAKNRGGYTF.